Each of the 11 T cell receptor beta chains below was sequenced from the same sample in a study of regulatory T cells in long-lasting Graves disease. Through Arm-PCR of CDR3 regions and iRepertoire HTBI primers, TCR beta libraries were built. TCRdb reprocessed the multiplex PCR reads via MiXCR and lists one record per CDR3 protein. Here the sample spans more than 300,000 distinct CDR3 sequences, about 10% being singletons. Time point meaning: newly diagnosed GD, antithyroid drugs for less than 3 months. PBMC-extracted RNA yielded the TCR library. These sequences were also reported in another study, on T cells in Graves' hyperthyroidism and ophthalmopathy.

Sequencing was performed on peripheral blood mononuclear cells (PBMCs), taken at new diagnosis, from a patient treated with antithyroid drugs. Every receptor here comes from a woman aged 18-29 years with Graves disease.

This clonotype was detected ten times or more. The rearrangement joins TRBV9 to TRBJ2-1, with no clear D. Trimming shortened V by 0 bases and J by 0 bases, and 7 bases separated the two germline ends. Germline-derived CDR1 and CDR2 are SGDLS and YYNGEE. CDR3 length: 15 residues. In nucleotides, the CDR3 is TGTGCCAGCAGCGTAGGTGGGTACTCCTACAATGAGCAGTTCTTC. This codes for CASSVGGYSYNEQFF.

The table lists this clonotype with many counts. This chain uses TRBV7-2 with TRBJ2-3; 7 positions match TRBD2. V shed 5 bases and J 0 bases; nucleotides not matched to a gene: 5. Germline V gene data show CDR1 as SGHTA and CDR2 as FQGNSA. The CDR3 is 15 amino acids. CDR3 bases: TGTGCCAGCAGCCTCAGCGGGACTAGCACAGATACGCAGTATTTT. Amino acid sequence: CASSLSGTSTDTQYF.

The gene calls are TRBV7-6 and TRBJ2-2; weak D call: TRBD1 (5 bases). Per the germline V gene, CDR1 is SGHVS and CDR2 is FNYEAQ. This CDR3 has 14 amino acids. V was pared by 4 bases and J by 7 bases, with 13 bases between. The CDR3 reads CASSSPDSLGELFF. DNA for the CDR3: TGTGCCAGCAGCTCCCCCGACAGCCTCGGGGAGCTGTTTTTT.

A word on this clonotype: This likely came from a read error, as a far larger clone is one base away. The genes are TRBV9 and TRBJ2-3, with D unresolved. The V and J ends lost 4 bases and 2 bases respectively, with 20 bases between them. Germline CDR1 SGDLS, CDR2 YYNGEE. The CDR3 length is 17 residues. For the CDR3, the DNA is TGTGCCAGCAGCTTAGGCCTCTCGGGTTCCTTCACAGATACGCAGTATTTT. As protein: CASSLGLSGSFTDTQYF.

The genes are TRBV7-2 and TRBJ1-1; D gene ambiguous. Per germline, CDR1 SGHTA and CDR2 FQGNSA. The CDR3 loop spans 16 amino acids. Trimming left V 4 bases short and J 0 bases short, with 15 bases between. CDR3 in DNA: TGTGCCAGCAGCTCCATAGCCCCCAGATTGAACACTGAAGCTTTCTTT. Amino acids: CASSSIAPRLNTEAFF.

This clonotype was detected many times. The rearrangement joins TRBV6-1 to TRBJ2-6; D gene uncertain. The germline V gene has CDR1 MNHNS and CDR2 SASEGT. V lost 10 bases to trimming and J lost 3 bases, with 7 bases between them. The CDR3 has 12 amino acids. CDR3: CATERGANVLTF. In DNA, the CDR3 is TGTGCCACCGAACGTGGGGCCAACGTCCTGACTTTC.

This clonotype turned up a few times. The rearrangement joins TRBV29-1 to TRBJ1-2, with 9 bases identical to TRBD1. This CDR3 is 13 amino acids long. Germline V CDR1 and CDR2: SQVTM, ANQGSEA. V was pared by 5 bases and J by 6 bases, with 7 bases of the junction left unmatched. DNA of the CDR3: TGCAGCGTTACAGGGGGCAAAGGAGATGGCTACACCTTC. This translates into CSVTGGKGDGYTF.

This clonotype showed up many times. In DNA, the CDR3 is TGTGCCAGCAGTTACGGGATCACCTACGAGCAGTACGTC. Residues: CASSYGITYEQYV. J is TRBJ2-7 and V is TRBV6-2 or TRBV6-3; no definite D call. CDR1 MNHEY and CDR2 SVGEGT come from the germline V gene. Between the trimmed V and J ends, which lost 2 bases and 2 bases, there was a span of 7 bases. The CDR3 length is 13 residues.

This clonotype was detected only a few times. The genes are TRBV7-9 and TRBJ1-1, with a possible D match to TRBD1 (5 bases). From germline, CDR1 is SEHNR and CDR2 FQNEAQ (reference sequence). Trimming removed 5 bases at V and 1 base at J, with 14 bases between. The CDR3 runs to 15 residues. The CDR3 DNA is TGTGCCAGCAGCCCGCGTGGGGGTGAGAACACTGAAGCTTTCTTT. Its protein product is CASSPRGGENTEAFF.

Concerning this clonotype: This may come from a read error, since a much larger clone is one base off. The chain recombines TRBV7-2 with TRBJ2-2; D not resolved. The length of the CDR3 is 13 residues. CDR1 and CDR2 from the germline V gene are SGHTA and FQGNSA. CDR3 loop: CACSHGYTGELFF. The DNA of the CDR3 is TGTGCCTGCAGCCATGGGTACACCGGGGAGCTGTTTTTT.

There are many counts of this clonotype. The rearrangement links TRBV29-1 to TRBJ1-1, with a possible D match to TRBD1 (6 bases). Germline CDR1 reads SQVTM; CDR2 reads ANQGSEA. The V end was cut by 6 bases, the J end by 0 bases, with 17 bases between. The CDR3 loop spans 15 amino acids. CDR3 coding DNA: TGCAGCGTACAGGGACCCTTAGTCATGAACACTGAAGCTTTCTTT. Its translation: CSVQGPLVMNTEAFF.